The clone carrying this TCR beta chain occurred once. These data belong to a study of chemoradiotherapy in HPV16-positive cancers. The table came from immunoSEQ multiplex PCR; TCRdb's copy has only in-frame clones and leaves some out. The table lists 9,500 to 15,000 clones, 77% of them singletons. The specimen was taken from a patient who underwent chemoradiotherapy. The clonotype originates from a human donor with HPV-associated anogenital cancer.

The DNA for the CDR3 is TGTGCCAGCAGGCGTAGTGGGTCAGATACGCAGTATTTT. Translated: CASRRSGSDTQYF. V usage is TRBV6-5 and J usage is TRBJ2-3; D remains ambiguous. The germline V gene has CDR1 MNHEY and CDR2 SVGAGI. The CDR3 has 13 amino acids. Trimming took 6 bases from V and 4 from J, leaving 11 bases between them.